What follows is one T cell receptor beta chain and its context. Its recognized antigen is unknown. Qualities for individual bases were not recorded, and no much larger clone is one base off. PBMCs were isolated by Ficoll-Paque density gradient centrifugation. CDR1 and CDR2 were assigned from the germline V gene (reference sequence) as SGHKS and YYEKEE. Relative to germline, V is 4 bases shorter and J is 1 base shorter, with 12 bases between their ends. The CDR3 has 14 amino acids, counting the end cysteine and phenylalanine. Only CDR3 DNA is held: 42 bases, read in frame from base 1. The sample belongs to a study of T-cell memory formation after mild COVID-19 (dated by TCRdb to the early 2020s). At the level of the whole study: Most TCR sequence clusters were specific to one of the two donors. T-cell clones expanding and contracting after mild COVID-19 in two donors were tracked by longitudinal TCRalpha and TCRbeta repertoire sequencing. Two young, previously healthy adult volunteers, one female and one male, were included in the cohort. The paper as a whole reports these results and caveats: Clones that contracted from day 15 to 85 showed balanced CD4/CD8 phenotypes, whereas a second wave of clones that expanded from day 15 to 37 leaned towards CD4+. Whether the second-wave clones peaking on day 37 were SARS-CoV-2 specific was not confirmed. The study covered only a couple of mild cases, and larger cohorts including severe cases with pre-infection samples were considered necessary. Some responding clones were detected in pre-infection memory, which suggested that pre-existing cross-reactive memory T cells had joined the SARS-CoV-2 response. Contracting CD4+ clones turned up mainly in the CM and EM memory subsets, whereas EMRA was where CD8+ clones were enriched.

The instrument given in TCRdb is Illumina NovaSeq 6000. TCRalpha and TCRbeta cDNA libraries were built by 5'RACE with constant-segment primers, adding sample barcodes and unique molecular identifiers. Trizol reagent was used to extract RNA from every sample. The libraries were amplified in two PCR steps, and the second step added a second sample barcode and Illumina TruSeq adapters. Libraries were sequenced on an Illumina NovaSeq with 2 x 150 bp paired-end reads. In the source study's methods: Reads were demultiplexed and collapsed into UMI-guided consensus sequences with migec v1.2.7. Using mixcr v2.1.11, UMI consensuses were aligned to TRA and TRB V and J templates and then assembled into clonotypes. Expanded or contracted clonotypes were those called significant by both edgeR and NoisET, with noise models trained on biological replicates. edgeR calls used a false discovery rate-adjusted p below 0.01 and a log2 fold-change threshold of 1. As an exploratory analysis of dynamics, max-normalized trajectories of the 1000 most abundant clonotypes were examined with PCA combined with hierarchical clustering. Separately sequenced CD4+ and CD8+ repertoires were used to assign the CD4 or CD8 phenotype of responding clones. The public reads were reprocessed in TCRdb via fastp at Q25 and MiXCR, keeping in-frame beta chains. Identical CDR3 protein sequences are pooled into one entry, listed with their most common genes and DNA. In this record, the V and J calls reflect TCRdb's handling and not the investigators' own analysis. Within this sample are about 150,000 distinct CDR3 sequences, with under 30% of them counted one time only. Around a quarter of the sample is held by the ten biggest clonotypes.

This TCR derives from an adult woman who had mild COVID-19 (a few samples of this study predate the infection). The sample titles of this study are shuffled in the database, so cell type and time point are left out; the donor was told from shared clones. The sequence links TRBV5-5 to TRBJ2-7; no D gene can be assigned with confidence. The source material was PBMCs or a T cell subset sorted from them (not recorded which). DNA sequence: TGTGCCAGCAGCCGCGCCCGGGTTTCCTACGAGCAGTACTTC. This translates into CASSRARVSYEQYF.